Sequencing of this T cell receptor beta chain was carried out in a study of CD8 T cells in Susac syndrome. Germline CDR1 SGDLS, CDR2 YYNGEE. This CDR3 contains 14 residues. V dropped 3 bases and J dropped 8; count of bases not matched to a gene: 5. Random hexamers served to reverse transcribe about 0.45 to 1 ug RNA. TCRdb reprocessed the immunoSEQ multiplex PCR reads with MiXCR, giving one entry per CDR3 protein. The profile covers approximately 110,000 distinct CDR3 sequences, with 93% appearing a single time and over 0.3% taken by the ten largest. The source of this sequence is a human donor with multiple sclerosis. Sequencing was carried out using CD8+ T cells from PBMCs. This rearrangement joins TRBV9 to TRBJ2-1, with TRBD2 identical over 10 bases. The chain's CDR3 is CASSASGSLDEQFF. CDR3 in DNA: TGTGCCAGCAGCGCTAGCGGGAGTTTGGATGAGCAGTTCTTC.